The sequence of this TCR beta chain was determined in a study of T cells expressing NK-cell markers (dated by TCRdb to the early 2020s). At the level of the whole study: Three sorted T-cell subsets (CD3+CD56+NKG2C+, CD3+CD56+NKG2C- and CD3+CD56-NKG2C+) from eight donors had their TCR beta-chain repertoires profiled. The study sequenced eight donors, all healthy volunteers chosen at random: three men and five women. Libraries were sequenced as 2 x 150 bp reads on Illumina HiSeq 2000/2500, MiSeq or NextSeq. Among the eight sequenced donors, seven were HCMV-seropositive and one was HCMV-seronegative. Overall study outcomes, separate from this receptor: It remained unclear whether the expanded NKG2C-expressing T cell clones were specific for HCMV antigens. Those dominant clonotypes were again the most abundant among CD3+CD56-NKG2C+ cells in a few donors, at roughly 25-60.1%. For six donors, the dominant CD3+CD56+NKG2C+ clonotypes were among the top 10 CD8+ clonotypes and accounted for roughly 1.0-7.5% of CD8+ T cells.

Sequenced using an Illumina HiSeq 2000. TCR beta cDNA libraries were made by 5'RACE template switching that added a universal primer site and unique molecular identifiers. cDNA synthesis was primed from the TCR beta constant segment, followed by two successive PCR amplification steps. The study's own analysis went as follows. MIGEC was used to demultiplex reads and group reads by UMI, and MiTCR was used to assemble and quantify clonotypes. To remove erroneous sequences, TCR cDNA sequences were retained only when supported by two or more reads. The tcR package was used for downstream repertoire analysis, and clonotypes were matched between fractions using CDR3 nucleotide sequence together with V segment. VDJmatch was used to annotate antigen specificity against VDJdb, with one amino acid substitution allowed in CDR3. Each entry corresponds to one CDR3 protein sequence from reads that TCRdb reprocessed, and DNA is not given. TCRdb's processing, not the study's, gives the V and J calls here. The table of this sample itemizes 350,000 to 450,000 distinct CDR3 sequences. Roughly 5.5% of the sample is held by the ten biggest clonotypes.

Points on this clonotype: The antigen it binds to is not known.

HCMV-specific IgG was detected in serum with a commercial ELISA kit to determine HCMV serostatus. Peripheral blood mononuclear cells were isolated from blood by Ficoll density gradient centrifugation. CDR1 and CDR2 were assigned from the germline V gene as SQVTM and ANQGSEA. Its CDR3 holds 14 amino acids, cysteine through phenylalanine. DNA for this receptor is not on file. This receptor was identified in a man aged 18-75 years in good health. The sample comprised blood T cells: a sorted CD56 or NKG2C T cell subset, CD4+ or CD8+ T cells, or bulk PBMC T cells (not recorded which). Rearrangement joined TRBV29-1 to TRBJ1-4; lacking DNA, the TRBD1 call made by TCRdb goes unchecked. CDR3 reads: CSVLQGLVTEKLFF.